Below, 10 T cell receptor beta chains from the same sample are listed, as sequenced in a study of shared clonotypes between healthy human individuals. Only in-frame clones appear in the TCRdb table, and some are missing; sequencing was by immunoSEQ multiplex PCR. The sample contains some 480,000 clones, 70% to 85% of which appear only once. The sequenced sample was PBMCs. The receptors come from a woman aged 35 to 49 in good health. Some clones in this sample may be carry-over from other donors' samples.

The chain carries TRBV19 and TRBJ2-6; possibly TRBD1 for D (5 bases). CDR3 length equals 16 residues. Germline CDR1 LNHDA, CDR2 SQIVND (reference sequence). Trimming removed 5 bases at V and 0 bases at J, with 11 bases between. The CDR3 is CASSADSRSGANVLTF. The CDR3 region has the DNA TGTGCCAGTAGTGCAGACAGCCGCTCTGGGGCCAACGTCCTGACTTTC.

The chain carries TRBV6-1 and TRBJ1-3; tentative D call: TRBD1 (6 bases). V was clipped by 1 base and J by 0 bases, with 10 bases between them. Germline V lookup: CDR1 MNHNS, CDR2 SASEGT. The CDR3 consists of 16 residues. The chain's CDR3 is CASSEEAGASGNTIYF. DNA for the CDR3: TGTGCCAGCAGTGAAGAGGCAGGGGCCTCTGGAAACACCATATATTTT.

The chain carries TRBV5-1 and TRBJ2-1; 15 nucleotides line up with TRBD2. The ends lost 2 bases at V and 8 bases at J; junction bases unmatched: 5. The CDR3 spans 16 residues. The germline CDR1 and CDR2 sequences are SGHRS and YFSETQ. The CDR3, as DNA: TGCGCCAGCAGCTTACCGGGACTAGCGGGAGGACATGAGCAGTTCTTC. Translation gives CASSLPGLAGGHEQFF.

The V gene is TRBV20-1, the J gene TRBJ2-3, with 10 bases fitting TRBD2. Germline CDR1 reads DFQATT; CDR2 reads SNEGSKA (reference sequence). The CDR3 length is 11 residues. V dropped 2 bases and J dropped 14; count of bases not matched to a gene: 4. The CDR3 sequence is CSARTSGKGYF. Written as DNA, the CDR3 is TGCAGTGCTAGAACTAGCGGGAAGGGGTATTTT.

In DNA form, the CDR3 reads TGTGCCAGCAGTTTTGGGGGGGCGGGAGTTCCGTACGAGCAGTACTTC. Protein product: CASSFGGAGVPYEQYF. The genes are TRBV28 and TRBJ2-7; weak D call: TRBD2 (7 bases). The CDR3 runs to 16 residues. Germline-derived CDR1 and CDR2 are MDHEN and SYDVKM. Trimming shortened V by 3 bases and J by 4 bases, and 19 bases separated the two germline ends.

The V gene is TRBV28, the J gene TRBJ2-2; possible D gene TRBD1, 6 bases. CDR1 MDHEN and CDR2 SYDVKM come from the germline V gene. This CDR3 region has 14 residues. Trimming removed 0 bases from V and 6 bases from J, with 8 bases in between. The CDR3 DNA follows: TGTGCCAGCAGTTTATGGGCAGGGGCCGGGGAGCTGTTTTTT. Amino acids: CASSLWAGAGELFF.

This chain links TRBV19 with TRBJ2-7, with no clear D. Trimming stripped 2 bases from V and 7 bases from J, with 15 bases between. Germline lookup yields CDR1 LNHDA and CDR2 SQIVND (reference sequence). This CDR3 has 14 amino acids. CDR3: CASSITSEFGEQYF. The CDR3 bases are TGTGCCAGTAGTATAACCTCGGAATTTGGTGAGCAGTACTTC.

The V call is TRBV7-9, the J call TRBJ1-2; 7 bases agree with TRBD1. V lost 5 bases, J lost 8 bases, and 8 bases stayed unmatched. Per the germline V gene, CDR1 is SEHNR and CDR2 is FQNEAQ (reference sequence). This CDR3 has 13 amino acids. The CDR3 reads CASSPWDRGGYTF. CDR3 bases: TGTGCCAGCAGCCCCTGGGACAGAGGGGGCTACACCTTC.

The chain couples TRBV5-1 to TRBJ1-2; 7 bases fit TRBD1. Per the germline V gene, CDR1 is SGHRS and CDR2 is YFSETQ. This CDR3 contains 14 residues. The V segment lost 5 bases and the J segment 4 bases; nucleotides outside the gene matches: 8. In DNA form, the CDR3 reads TGCGCCAGCAGTTTTGACAGGGCGACCTATGGCTACACCTTC. Amino acids: CASSFDRATYGYTF.

This clone was seen only a few times. This sequence joins TRBV7-3 and TRBJ2-7; 10 bases match TRBD2. V trimming: 8 bases; J trimming: 4 bases; junction bases outside the gene matches: 8. Germline V gene data show CDR1 as SGHTA and CDR2 as FQGTGA. The CDR3 has 14 residues. This CDR3 reads CASSPSGSKYEQYF. The CDR3 DNA reads TGTGCCAGCTCTCCTAGCGGGAGTAAGTACGAGCAGTACTTC.